Following are 4 T cell receptor beta chains from one sample sequenced in a study of OX40 agonist ivuxolimab in advanced cancers. Here immunoSEQ multiplex PCR was the method, and the copy in TCRdb shows in-frame clones only, minus some. The table records 77,000 or so clones, around 93% of them present only once. The sample in question was CD4+ or CD8+ T cells sorted from blood, obtained in a trial of the OX40 agonist ivuxolimab. These receptors were obtained from an adult with an advanced solid tumor such as melanoma, head and neck, liver or kidney cancer.

The V call is TRBV7-9, the J call TRBJ2-7; 8 positions match TRBD2. The CDR3 runs to 15 residues. The V gene end was trimmed by 3 bases and the J gene end by 0 bases; junction bases not matched to a gene: 4. Per the germline V gene, CDR1 is SEHNR and CDR2 is FQNEAQ (reference sequence). This chain's CDR3 is CASSFSGTSSYEQYF. The CDR3 DNA reads TGTGCCAGCAGCTTTTCCGGGACTAGCTCCTACGAGCAGTACTTC.

The V gene is TRBV7-3, the J gene TRBJ1-1; 11 positions agree with TRBD1. Germline-derived CDR1 and CDR2 are SGHTA and FQGTGA. The CDR3 runs 17 residues. V shed 4 bases and J 0 bases; nucleotides not matched to a gene: 7. As DNA, the CDR3 is TGTGCCAGCAGCTCGGGACAGGGGGGAGACTTGAACACTGAAGCTTTCTTT. Protein: CASSSGQGGDLNTEAFF.

This rearrangement joins TRBV19 to TRBJ2-2; TRBD1 aligns across 8 bases. The germline CDR1 and CDR2 sequences are LNHDA and SQIVND (reference sequence). V was pared by 6 bases and J by 6 bases, with 6 bases of the junction left unmatched. This CDR3 comprises 14 residues. The CDR3 loop reads CASRLLQGAGELFF. The CDR3 DNA reads TGTGCCAGTAGGCTTCTACAGGGGGCCGGGGAGCTGTTTTTT. The full variable domain, in which reference TRBV19 and TRBJ2-2 provide the parts outside the CDR3, is DGGITQSPKYLFRKEGQNVTLSCEQNLNHDAMYWYRQDPGQGLRLIYYSQIVNDFQKGDIAEGYSVSREKKESFPLTVTSAQKNPTAFYLCASRLLQGAGELFFGEGSRLTVL.

This chain connects TRBV6-6 to TRBJ1-1, with 10 bases lining up with TRBD1. CDR1 MNHNY and CDR2 SVGAGI come from the germline V gene (reference sequence). The V and J ends lost 8 bases and 2 bases, in that order; junction bases with no gene match: 5. There are 14 residues in the CDR3. Here the CDR3 DNA reads TGTGCCAGCGGGGGGGACAGGGGCAACACTGAAGCTTTCTTT. Encoded protein: CASGGDRGNTEAFF.